This T cell receptor beta chain was profiled in a study of CD4 T cells in relation to SARS-CoV-2 and coronaviruses (dated by TCRdb to the early 2020s). As for the study more broadly: In the ViraFEST assay, PBMCs were cultured with antigen for about 9 days, after which TCR beta CDR3s were sequenced to identify clonal expansions specific to the antigen. An HIV-1 Nef peptide pool or a culture without peptide was used as the negative reference condition. Shared crossreactive spike epitopes were mapped to their HLA restriction using patient-derived lymphoblastoid cell lines. At the level of individual TCR clonotypes, the study measured memory CD4+ T cell crossreactivity between SARS-CoV-2 spike protein and common cold coronavirus spike proteins. Samples from a few pre-COVID donors and the naive versus memory experiments were sequenced with the Adaptive Biotechnologies TCR-sequencing kit; other data were Illumina-based. For other donors in the study, expansion assays were sequenced with a different, Illumina-based TCR-beta assay.

CDR1 is given as SSHAT and CDR2 as FNYEAQ, both from the germline V gene (reference sequence). From its cysteine to its phenylalanine, the CDR3 spans 16 amino acids. The DNA shown is the 48-base CDR3, in frame from base 1. V and J are truncated by 4 bases and 4 bases respectively, leaving an intervening sequence of 16 bases. Study-wide conclusions, independent of this receptor: Compared with monoreactive clones, crossreactive clones had significantly weaker SARS-CoV-2-driven expansion, a result consistent with antigenic imprinting. Small numbers of patients and of tested TCRs were a limitation of the study. About 65% of donors had memory CD4+ clonotypes that crossrecognized SARS-CoV-2 and at least one common cold coronavirus spike. Since the crossreactivity analysis centred on spike protein, crossreactivity against other viral proteins was not assessed. Because no donor provided both pre-pandemic and post-infection samples, tracing the source of pre-existing responses was limited.

CD4+ T cells from unexposed donors were collected before the COVID-19 pandemic (2011-2018). The EasySep CD4+ T cell isolation kit was used to isolate CD4+ T cells once the cultures had run for roughly 9 days. Unexposed donor CD4+ T cells were tested for reactivity to SARS-CoV-2 S and N and four common cold coronavirus spike pools, as cell number allowed. About 2 million PBMCs per well were cultured in IMDM with approximately 5% human AB serum and 9.5 to 10 IU/ml IL-2. Half of the culture medium was replaced with fresh IL-2-containing medium on days 3 and 7. Triplicate replicate wells were generally used for each peptide culture condition. Leukapheresis product for the unexposed donors was purchased commercially. Ficoll-Paque PLUS gradient centrifugation was used to isolate PBMCs from leukapheresis product or whole blood. PBMCs were either used fresh in the expansion assay or cryopreserved at -140 degrees C. The QIAamp Micro DNA Kit was used to extract genomic DNA from the CD4+ T cells.

This clone was recorded a few times. Its antigen target is currently unknown. Base qualities were left out, and no much larger clone turns up one base away. The library was produced with the immunoSEQ multiplex PCR assay. In the authors' own workflow: During preprocessing, nonproductive sequences were discarded, as were any CDR3s that did not begin with C, did not end with F or W, or were shorter than 7 amino acids. Antigen-specific clonotypes were called with the MANAFEST web app on the basis of expansion relative to the reference and to other culture wells. A clone counted as positive if significantly expanded in 2 of 3 replicate wells versus the reference culture at FDR below 0.05. A further requirement for positive clones was significant expansion compared with all other tandem wells, along with an odds ratio above 5. CDR3 homology was measured as pairwise Levenshtein distance, computed with the stringdist R package after trimming three terminal residues from each end. Not all clones reach the TCRdb copy of this immuneACCESS table, which keeps in-frame sequences only. Checked studies attribute under half of the gap to unresolved V genes and leave the rest unexplained. V, J and clone size were drawn from that table, and D and trimming were deduced from the DNA. For this sample there are approximately 17,000 clones; 82% appear just once. In total, the top ten clones hold about 33% of the sample.

This receptor was identified in a human donor in good health. The chain is made from TRBV7-7 and TRBJ2-2; the D call could be TRBD1 or TRBD2, with each sharing 6 bases. Material for sequencing was CD4+ T cells from PBMCs, cultured in vitro. CDR3 sequence: CASSSTGAPGTGELFF. The nucleotide sequence reads as follows: TGTGCCAGCAGCTCAACGGGGGCGCCGGGCACCGGGGAGCTGTTTTTT.